These 21 T cell receptor beta chains came from one sample sequenced in a study of cytomegalovirus exposure and HLA in healthy donors. Primers: 60 Vbeta forward and 13 Jbeta reverse. Generated by immunoSEQ multiplex PCR, the TCRdb table keeps only in-frame clones and is missing some. The repertoire shows about 140,000 clones; the top ten hold less than 3.5%. The specimen sequenced was PBMCs. These TCRs come from a man aged 35-49 years in good health and CMV-seronegative.

This chain's CDR3 is CASSFRGMGNQPQHF. The CDR3 nucleotides read TGTGCCAGCAGCTTTAGGGGAATGGGCAATCAGCCCCAGCATTTT. The chain has TRBV5-6 and TRBJ1-5; a possible D gene is TRBD1 (5 bases). This CDR3 is built from 15 residues. Germline lookup yields CDR1 SGHDT and CDR2 YYEEEE. V lost 2 bases, J lost 2 bases, and 11 bases lay in between.

V usage is TRBV5-1 and J usage is TRBJ2-5, with a possible D match to TRBD2 (5 bases). The closer fit of TRBJ2-7 to the DNA end suggests the J call may be wrong. Germline CDR1 reads SGHRS; CDR2 reads YFSETQ. The length of the CDR3 is 13 residues. The CDR3 nucleotides are TGCGCCAGCAGTTTCGGACTGGCCTACGAGCAGTACTTC. Amino acid sequence: CASSFGLAYEQYF.

The genes are TRBV18 and TRBJ2-5; the match to TRBD2 covers 12 bases. The CDR3 spans 16 residues. From germline, CDR1 is KGHSH and CDR2 LQKENI. Germline trimming cut 6 bases from V and 5 bases from J; bases unmatched to any gene: 10. Written as DNA, the CDR3 is TGTGCCAGCTCCCCGACTAGCGGGGGCGAGCGGGAGACCCAGTACTTC. Protein: CASSPTSGGERETQYF.

This chain uses TRBV7-9 with TRBJ2-7, with 10 bases matching TRBD2. CDR1 is SEHNR, CDR2 FQNEAQ, per germline (reference sequence). The CDR3 runs 15 residues. After removal of 3 bases from V and 2 bases from J, the junction contained 4 bases not matched to a gene. DNA for the CDR3: TGTGCCAGCAGCTTGTCTAGCGGGGGCCCCTACGAGCAGTACTTC. Encoded protein: CASSLSSGGPYEQYF. Looking up the rest from reference TRBV7-9 and TRBJ2-7 gives the full variable domain: DTGVSQNPRHKITKRGQNVTFRCDPISEHNRLYWYRQTLGQGPEFLTYFQNEAQLEKSRLLSDRFSAERPKGSFSTLEIQRTEQGDSAMYLCASSLSSGGPYEQYFGPGTRLTVT.

The chain combines TRBV7-9 with TRBJ1-6; D is undetermined. V gave up 2 bases and J gave up 11 bases, with 7 bases separating them. Germline assignment: CDR1 SEHNR and CDR2 FQNEAQ (reference sequence). The CDR3 is 12 residues long. CDR3 nucleotide sequence: TGTGCCAGCAGCTTAAGAGGCACACCCCTCCACTTT. Protein sequence: CASSLRGTPLHF.

The rearrangement links TRBV7-2 to TRBJ1-1; weak D call: TRBD1 (5 bases). V lost 1 base, J lost 4 bases, and 10 bases lay in between. CDR3 length: 14 residues. The germline V gene encodes CDR1 SGHTA and CDR2 FQGNSA. The CDR3 sequence: CASSLVEGSTEAFF. The DNA of the CDR3 is TGTGCCAGCAGCTTAGTGGAGGGGAGCACTGAAGCTTTCTTT.

The chain employs TRBV13 and TRBJ2-2; D is possibly TRBD2 (6 bases). CDR3 length equals 15 residues. Germline CDR1 PRHDT, CDR2 FYEKMQ (reference sequence). V lost 4 bases and J lost 5, with 14 bases in between. The CDR3 nucleotides are TGTGCCAGCAGCTCCGGGGGACTGAGGACCGGGGAGCTGTTTTTT. Translated, it gives CASSSGGLRTGELFF. The full variable domain, rest sourced from reference TRBV13 and TRBJ2-2, is AAGVIQSPRHLIKEKRETATLKCYPIPRHDTVYWYQQGPGQDPQFLISFYEKMQSDKGSIPDRFSAQQFSDYHSELNMSSLELGDSALYFCASSSGGLRTGELFFGEGSRLTVL.

This chain joins TRBV18 and TRBJ2-7; D ambiguous. V shed 2 bases and J shed 2 bases, with 7 bases lying between them. There are 13 residues in the CDR3. CDR1 is KGHSH and CDR2 is LQKENI in the germline V gene. DNA of the CDR3: TGTGCCAGCTCACCAGAGTCGGCCTACGAGCAGTACTTC. This sequence encodes CASSPESAYEQYF.

J is TRBJ2-3 and V is TRBV13; D is undetermined. The V and J ends lost 5 bases and 10 bases respectively, with 16 bases between them. The CDR3 has 13 amino acids. Germline V gene lookup returns CDR1 PRHDT and CDR2 FYEKMQ (reference sequence). Here the CDR3 DNA reads TGTGCCAGCAGCCCCCCTCCCCAGGTGTCGCAGTATTTT. This sequence encodes CASSPPPQVSQYF.

This chain joins TRBV14 and TRBJ1-1; D not certain. CDR1 is SGHDN, CDR2 FVKESK, per germline. V was pared by 3 bases and J by 0 bases, with 5 bases between. This CDR3 region has 13 residues. The CDR3 nucleotides read TGTGCCAGCAGCCAGGCACTGAACACTGAAGCTTTCTTT. This gives the protein CASSQALNTEAFF.

The gene calls are TRBV27 and TRBJ2-1; TRBD2 might be the D (6 bases). The CDR3 spans 15 residues. The germline V and J ends were trimmed by 5 bases and 7 bases, with 18 bases remaining between them. Germline V gives CDR1 MNHEY, CDR2 SMNVEV (reference sequence). The CDR3 loop is CASSPLTRRGNEQFF. The CDR3 region has the DNA TGTGCCAGCAGTCCCTTGACTCGCCGGGGGAATGAGCAGTTCTTC.

The chain uses TRBV5-4 and TRBJ2-2; possibly TRBD1 for D (6 bases). The CDR3 extends over 15 amino acids. Per the germline V gene, CDR1 is SGHNT and CDR2 is YYREEE (reference sequence). Trimming pared 5 bases from V and 6 bases from J, leaving 17 bases between. The DNA for the CDR3 is TGTGCCAGCAGTTTCCGCCAGGGGATCCCCGGGGAGCTGTTTTTT. It specifies CASSFRQGIPGELFF. Based on the CDR3 plus reference TRBV5-4 and TRBJ2-2, the full variable domain is ETGVTQSPTHLIKTRGQQVTLRCSSQSGHNTVSWYQQALGQGPQFIFQYYREEENGRGNFPPRFSGLQFPNYSSELNVNALELDDSALYLCASSFRQGIPGELFFGEGSRLTVL.

The V gene is TRBV7-2, the J gene TRBJ1-5; maybe TRBD1 (6 bases). Germline CDR1 reads SGHTA; CDR2 reads FQGNSA. The V end was cut by 4 bases, the J end by 6 bases, with 13 bases between. This CDR3 contains 14 residues. The CDR3 DNA reads TGTGCCAGCAGCTCAAAACAGGGAGTTCAGCCCCAGCATTTT. Amino acids: CASSSKQGVQPQHF.

The chain links TRBV18 to TRBJ2-3; a possible D gene is TRBD2 (6 bases). In germline, CDR1 is KGHSH, CDR2 LQKENI. Trimming took 3 bases from V and 0 from J, leaving 10 bases between them. The CDR3 covers 15 residues. The chain's CDR3 is CASSPTAGSTDTQYF. The CDR3, as DNA: TGTGCCAGCTCACCTACAGCGGGCAGCACAGATACGCAGTATTTT.

The chain carries TRBV6-6 and TRBJ2-7; D might be TRBD1 (6 bases). The CDR3 is 13 residues long. V was trimmed by 6 bases and J by 2 bases, leaving 11 bases between them. Looked up from germline, CDR1 is MNHNY and CDR2 is SVGAGI (reference sequence). Here the CDR3 DNA reads TGTGCCAGCAGAAGACAGGACCCCTACGAGCAGTACTTC. This gives the protein CASRRQDPYEQYF.

This chain joins TRBV7-2 and TRBJ1-1; TRBD1 might be the D (6 bases). CDR1 is SGHTA and CDR2 is FQGNSA in the germline V gene. This CDR3 is built from 15 residues. The germline V and J ends were trimmed by 6 bases and 1 base, with 15 bases remaining between them. The CDR3 here is CASRAKMDRNTEAFF. DNA for the CDR3: TGTGCCAGCAGGGCGAAGATGGACAGGAACACTGAAGCTTTCTTT.

V usage is TRBV6-1 and J usage is TRBJ1-6, with D unclear. This CDR3 is built from 14 residues. Germline V gene lookup returns CDR1 MNHNS and CDR2 SASEGT. V lost 2 bases and J lost 8, with 10 bases in between. The CDR3 DNA follows: TGTGCCAGCAGTGAACGTCGGGGTTATTCACCCCTCCACTTT. Its translation: CASSERRGYSPLHF.

The chain uses TRBV6-4 and TRBJ2-2, with 7 bases aligning to TRBD2. Germline V lookup: CDR1 MRHNA, CDR2 SNTAGT. The CDR3 runs 15 residues. V dropped 8 bases and J dropped 6; count of bases not matched to a gene: 12. The CDR3 nucleotides read TGTGCCAGCTCCGAGAGCGGGACCGTGGCCGGGGAGCTGTTTTTT. It translates to CASSESGTVAGELFF.

J is TRBJ2-5 and V is TRBV7-8; TRBD2 might be the D (5 bases). Germline V gives CDR1 SGHVS, CDR2 FQNEAQ. V lost 5 bases to trimming and J lost 2 bases, with 24 bases between them. The CDR3 contains 18 residues. The CDR3 reads CASSPITGLGARQETQYF. The CDR3 bases are TGTGCCAGCAGCCCGATCACGGGGTTGGGAGCTAGGCAAGAGACCCAGTACTTC.

V usage is TRBV7-5 and J usage is TRBJ2-2; whether TRBD2, the table's D call, matches the DNA was not checked. TRBV7-5 is an annotated pseudogene. This CDR3 region has 19 residues. The CDR3 DNA is TGTGTCAGAAGCTTAGCACGCATAGCGGGGGGGCCAGGCACCGGGGAGCTGTTTTTT. It encodes CVRSLARIAGGPGTGELFF.

This chain joins TRBV28 and TRBJ1-5; TRBD1 might be the D (6 bases). V was shortened by 3 bases and J by 3 bases, with 15 bases between the two germline ends. CDR1 is MDHEN, CDR2 SYDVKM, per germline. The CDR3 has 16 residues. CDR3 loop: CASSFSAGAANQPQHF. Here the CDR3 DNA reads TGTGCCAGCAGTTTTTCGGCGGGGGCGGCCAATCAGCCCCAGCATTTT.